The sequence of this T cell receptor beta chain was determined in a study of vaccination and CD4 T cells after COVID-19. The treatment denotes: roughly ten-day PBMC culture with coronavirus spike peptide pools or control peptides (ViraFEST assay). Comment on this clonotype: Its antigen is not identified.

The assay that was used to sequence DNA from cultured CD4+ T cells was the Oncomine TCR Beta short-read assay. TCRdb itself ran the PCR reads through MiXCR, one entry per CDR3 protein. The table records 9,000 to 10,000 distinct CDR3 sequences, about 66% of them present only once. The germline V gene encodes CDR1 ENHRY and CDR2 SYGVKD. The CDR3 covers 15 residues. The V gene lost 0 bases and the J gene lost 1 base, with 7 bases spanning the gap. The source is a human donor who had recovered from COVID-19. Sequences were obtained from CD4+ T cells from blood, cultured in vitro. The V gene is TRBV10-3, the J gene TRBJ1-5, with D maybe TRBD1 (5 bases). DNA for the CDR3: TGTGCCATCAGTGAGTCGGCAGGGAGCAATCAGCCCCAGCATTTT. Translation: CAISESAGSNQPQHF.